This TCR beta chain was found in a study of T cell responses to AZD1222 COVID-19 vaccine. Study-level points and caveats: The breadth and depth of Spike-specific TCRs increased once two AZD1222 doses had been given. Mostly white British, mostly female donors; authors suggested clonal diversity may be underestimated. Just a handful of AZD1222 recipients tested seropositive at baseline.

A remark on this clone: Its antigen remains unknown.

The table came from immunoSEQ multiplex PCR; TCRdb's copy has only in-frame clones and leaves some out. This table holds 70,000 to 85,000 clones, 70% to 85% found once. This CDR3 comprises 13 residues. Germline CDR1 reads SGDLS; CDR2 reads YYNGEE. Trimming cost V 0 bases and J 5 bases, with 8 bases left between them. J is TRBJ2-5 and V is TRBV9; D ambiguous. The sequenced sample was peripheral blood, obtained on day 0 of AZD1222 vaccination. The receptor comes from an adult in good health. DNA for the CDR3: TGTGCCAGCAGCGTAGAAGGACGGGAGACCCAGTACTTC. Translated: CASSVEGRETQYF.